This entry describes one TCR beta chain. Antigen: not known. TCRdb used MiXCR to reprocess the RT-PCR reads, holding one entry per CDR3 protein. The repertoire consists of about 4,300 distinct CDR3 sequences, with about 90% occurring once and the leading ten covering approximately 2%. The sample originates from a study of yellow fever vaccine responses in identical twins. General study results and limits: Twins' T cell vaccine responses reportedly looked partly convergent, partly personalized.

The clonotype was recovered from a woman aged 18-29 years who received the yellow fever vaccine. Sequences were derived from T cells from blood (PBMCs), unsorted or a sorted subset (not recorded which), sampled before or after yellow fever vaccination (not recorded which).

The CDR3 region has the DNA TGTGCCAGCAGCTTGCGGGAGGGCCCCCACGAGCAGTACTTC. As protein: CASSLREGPHEQYF. The chain is built from TRBV7-2 and TRBJ2-7; 9 nucleotides match TRBD2. Germline lookup yields CDR1 SGHTA and CDR2 FQGNSA. This CDR3 is 14 amino acids long. Trimming cost V 3 bases and J 5 bases; bases outside gene matches: 5.